The clone carrying this T cell receptor (beta chain) was seen just once. Original handling: Reference gene primer amplification in the assay estimated nucleated cell counts. Here immunoSEQ multiplex PCR was the method, and the copy in TCRdb shows in-frame clones only, minus some. That table supplies the V and J calls and clone size; D and trimming were determined from the DNA. This table has 200,000 to 250,000 clones, under 85% appearing once. This record comes from a study of blood T cell repertoires in COVID-19. Study context: Sources were T cells, B-cell-depleted T cells, or PBMCs; the material itself was cDNA or gDNA.

CDR3 length: 14 amino acids. CDR1 LNHDA and CDR2 SQIVND come from the germline V gene (reference sequence). J was trimmed by 5 bases and V by 4 bases; bases with no gene match: 3. The age range of participants was 18 to 89 years, with residence in some 25 US areas. Donors were grouped by their self-reported clinical history. The specimen sequenced was PBMCs or T cells enriched from blood (not recorded which). The chain links TRBV19 to TRBJ2-5; 11 positions agree with TRBD2. The TCR originated in a man aged 55 to 70 who had recovered from COVID-19. The CDR3 DNA follows: TGTGCCAGTAGTACGACTAGCGGGGTCGAGACCCAGTACTTC. This sequence encodes CASSTTSGVETQYF.